This T cell receptor (beta chain) is from a study of cytomegalovirus exposure and HLA in healthy donors. Researchers ran the PCR with 60 Vbeta and 13 Jbeta primers. Profiled with immunoSEQ multiplex PCR; TCRdb holds only in-frame clones, not every one. The table includes about 130,000 clones, approximately 61% detected once. Regarding this clone: The antigen is not known.

Study-wide findings and caveats: Cytomegalovirus status was reportedly diagnosed by the classifier with high sensitivity and specificity. Cytomegalovirus-associated TCR beta chains were listed, numbering some 170.

CDR3 length: 14 residues. Germline CDR1 is ENHRY and CDR2 is SYGVKD. J lost 2 bases, V lost 11 bases, and 5 bases had no gene match. V is TRBV10-3 and J is TRBJ2-2; 10 bases align to TRBD2. The sequencing sample was made of PBMCs. The sequence derives from a human donor in good health. The CDR3 loop is CAGSSGSNTGELFF. For the CDR3, the DNA is TGTGCCGGTTCTAGCGGGAGTAACACCGGGGAGCTGTTTTTT.